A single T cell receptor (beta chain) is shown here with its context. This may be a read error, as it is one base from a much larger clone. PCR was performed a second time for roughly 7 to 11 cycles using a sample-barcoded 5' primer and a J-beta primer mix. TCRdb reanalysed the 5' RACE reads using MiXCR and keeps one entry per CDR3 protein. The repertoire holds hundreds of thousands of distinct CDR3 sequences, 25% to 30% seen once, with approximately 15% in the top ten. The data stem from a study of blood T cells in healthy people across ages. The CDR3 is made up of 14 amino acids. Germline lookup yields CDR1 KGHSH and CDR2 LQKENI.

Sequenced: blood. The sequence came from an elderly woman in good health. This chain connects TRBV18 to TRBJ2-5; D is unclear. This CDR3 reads CVSSPTRSEETQYF. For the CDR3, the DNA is TGTGTCAGCTCACCAACAAGGAGTGAGGAGACCCAGTACTTC.